The clone carrying this TCR beta chain has just one count. Its antigen is currently unknown. V was shortened by 4 bases and J by 6 bases, with 12 bases between the two germline ends. The CDR3 contains 14 residues. The germline gives CDR1 MGHRA, CDR2 YSYEKL. The PCR was carried out with 60 Vbeta primers and 13 Jbeta primers. Assay used: immunoSEQ multiplex PCR; TCRdb lists only in-frame clones, some missing. Here the sample spans around 180,000 clones, 84% being singletons. This specimen belongs to a study of cytomegalovirus exposure and HLA in healthy donors. General study results and limits: Later analysis indicated greater clonal expansion among HLA-associated TCR beta chains than among equally common other chains. Most subjects' HLA-A and HLA-B alleles were reportedly predicted from TCR beta sequences.

The sequenced sample consisted of PBMCs. The chain employs TRBV4-1 and TRBJ1-4; D gene unclear. The sequence derives from a girl aged 10 to 17 in good health and CMV-seropositive. The CDR3 protein is CASSPINGDEKLFF. The CDR3 bases are TGCGCCAGCAGCCCTATCAACGGGGATGAAAAACTGTTTTTT.